Shown below are 10 T cell receptor beta chains from a single sample sequenced in a study of T-cell reconstitution after alpha-beta-depleted transplantation in children. Using unique molecular identifiers, the investigators prepared the TCRbeta library. TCRdb called the PCR reads again in MiXCR, with one record for every CDR3 protein. The sample has almost 250,000 distinct CDR3 sequences, more than 20% seen once. Sequenced here: PBMCs, sampled before TCRalphabeta/CD19-depleted stem cell transplant. The receptors here all came from a girl aged 2 to 10 with Fanconi anemia, due to receive a stem cell transplant.

This clonotype was picked up a small number of times. The gene calls are TRBV12-3 or TRBV12-4 and TRBJ2-2; 9 bases are shared with TRBD1. Unmatched junction bases numbered 10, after V lost 8 bases and J lost 6 bases. The CDR3 runs to 15 residues. The CDR3 protein is CASGLRQGGAGELFF. Written as DNA, the CDR3 is TGTGCCAGCGGACTGAGACAGGGGGGGGCCGGGGAGCTGTTTTTT.

This clonotype was seen only a few times. The chain joins TRBV12-3 or TRBV12-4 to TRBJ1-3, with D perhaps matching TRBD1 (5 bases). CDR3 length: 19 residues. Trimming removed 3 bases from V and 1 base from J, with 22 bases in between. The CDR3 DNA follows: TGTGCCAGCAGTTTGGATAACAACAGGCTGACCGAATCTGGAAACACCATATATTTT. Its protein is CASSLDNNRLTESGNTIYF.

The rearrangement joins TRBV19 to TRBJ2-4; TRBD2 matches at 11 bases. Losses at the gene ends were 8 bases for V and 1 base for J; bases not matched to a gene: 19. This CDR3 has 20 residues. The germline gives CDR1 LNHDA, CDR2 SQIVND (reference sequence). In DNA form, the CDR3 reads TGTGCCAGTTCCCGAGGGCTTCCCGGGACTAGCGGAGGGGCCAAAAACATTCAGTACTTC. Protein product: CASSRGLPGTSGGAKNIQYF.

There are many counts of this clonotype. V usage is TRBV29-1 and J usage is TRBJ2-7; D is unclear. The V end was cut by 2 bases, the J end by 0 bases, with 8 bases between. Germline V gene sequence: CDR1 SQVTM, CDR2 ANQGSEA. This CDR3 has 13 amino acids. The CDR3 here is CSVERYGSYEQYF. DNA for the CDR3: TGCAGCGTTGAAAGGTACGGCTCCTACGAGCAGTACTTC.

The chain recombines TRBV7-9 with TRBJ2-5; possible D gene TRBD2, 5 bases. The CDR3 loop spans 12 amino acids. Germline values: CDR1 SEHNR, CDR2 FQNEAQ (reference sequence). V was clipped by 11 bases and J by 2 bases, with 12 bases between them. This CDR3 reads CAPTGLQETQYF. CDR3 DNA: TGTGCCCCCACGGGATTACAAGAGACCCAGTACTTC.

This clonotype was detected a few times. V gene TRBV25-1 combines with J gene TRBJ2-6; no clear D. From germline, CDR1 is MGHDK and CDR2 SYGVNS. The CDR3 spans 16 residues. Trimming left V 3 bases short and J 1 base short, with 10 bases between. The CDR3: CASSEGPRSGANVLTF. The CDR3 nucleotides are TGTGCCAGCAGTGAGGGCCCAAGGTCTGGGGCCAACGTCCTGACTTTC.

This clonotype showed up many times. In DNA, the CDR3 is TGCAGTGCTAGAGTGATCCGGACAGGATCATATGGCTACACCTTC. This translates into CSARVIRTGSYGYTF. The chain couples TRBV20-1 to TRBJ1-2, with TRBD1 matching 7 bases. The CDR3 consists of 15 residues. Germline V CDR1 and CDR2: DFQATT, SNEGSKA (reference sequence). After removal of 1 base from V and 5 bases from J, the junction contained 10 bases not matched to a gene.

The genes are TRBV29-1 and TRBJ2-7; tentative D call: TRBD1 (6 bases). V was trimmed by 4 bases and J by 2 bases, leaving 9 bases between them. The germline CDR1 and CDR2 sequences are SQVTM and ANQGSEA. This CDR3 is built from 12 residues. The CDR3 sequence: CSVAGTPYEQYF. The CDR3 region has the DNA TGCAGCGTTGCGGGGACACCCTACGAGCAGTACTTC.

The chain is built from TRBV29-1 and TRBJ2-1, with D hard to call. The CDR3 has 13 residues. Trimming removed 3 bases at V and 2 bases at J, with 8 bases between. Germline loops: CDR1 SQVTM, CDR2 ANQGSEA. As DNA, the CDR3 is TGCAGCGTTGAGAAGGCCCCCTACAATGAGCAGTTCTTC. It yields the protein CSVEKAPYNEQFF.

The rearrangement joins TRBV6-1 to TRBJ2-7; D not resolved. The V end lost 6 bases, the J end lost 2 bases, and 14 bases lay between the germline ends. Per germline, CDR1 MNHNS and CDR2 SASEGT. CDR3 size: 14 residues. The DNA for the CDR3 is TGTGCCAGCAGCAACCCCGGTGCTGCCTACGAGCAGTACTTC. This sequence encodes CASSNPGAAYEQYF.